The 14 T cell receptor beta chains below come from one sample, sequenced in a study of T cells in Graves' hyperthyroidism and ophthalmopathy. Amplified TCR beta CDR3 regions came from RNA transcripts. The TCR CDR3 was amplified in a first-round RT-PCR using the HTBI primer set. TCRdb re-analysed the multiplex PCR reads in MiXCR, keeping a single row per CDR3 protein. This sample has hundreds of thousands of distinct CDR3 sequences, with roughly 13% found just once. The sample was blood. Source of these receptors: a woman aged 18-35 years with Graves' hyperthyroidism.

The chain links TRBV6-2 or TRBV6-3 to TRBJ2-1; D gene ambiguous. This CDR3 has 11 residues. The germline V gene has CDR1 MNHEY and CDR2 SVGEGT. V was clipped by 8 bases and J by 7 bases, with 9 bases between them. CDR3 amino acids: CASVALNEQFF. The DNA for the CDR3 is TGTGCCAGCGTTGCCTTAAATGAGCAGTTCTTC.

There are many counts of this clonotype. The gene calls are TRBV20-1 and TRBJ2-2; D is ambiguous. CDR3 length: 14 amino acids. Per the germline V gene, CDR1 is DFQATT and CDR2 is SNEGSKA (reference sequence). Between the trimmed V and J ends, which lost 1 base and 3 bases, there was a span of 9 bases. The CDR3 sequence is CSARGASDTGELFF. The CDR3 nucleotides are TGCAGTGCTAGAGGGGCGAGCGACACCGGGGAGCTGTTTTTT.

This clonotype was recorded at least ten times. V is TRBV12-3 or TRBV12-4 and J is TRBJ2-2, with D hard to call. Between the trimmed V and J ends, which lost 7 bases and 4 bases, there was a span of 13 bases. The CDR3 spans 14 residues. The CDR3, as DNA: TGTGCCAGCACCCCATTAGGTCCCACCGGGGAGCTGTTTTTT. The encoded protein is CASTPLGPTGELFF.

The chain carries TRBV2 and TRBJ1-2, with D unclear. The CDR3 has 12 residues. With 2 bases removed from V and 6 bases from J, the gap between germline ends came to 7 bases. The germline V gene encodes CDR1 SNHLY and CDR2 FYNNEI. As DNA, the CDR3 is TGTGCCAGCAGTGAATCGGAGCATGGCTACACCTTC. Translating it yields CASSESEHGYTF. Full variable domain (outside the CDR3, taken from reference TRBV2 and TRBJ1-2): EPEVTQTPSHQVTQMGQEVILRCVPISNHLYFYWYRQILGQKVEFLVSFYNNEISEKSEIFDDQFSVERPDGSNFTLKIRSTKLEDSAMYFCASSESEHGYTFGSGTRLTVV.

J is TRBJ1-3 and V is TRBV14; D uncertain. V was trimmed by 1 base and J by 1 base, leaving 5 bases between them. This CDR3 has 14 residues. The germline V gene has CDR1 SGHDN and CDR2 FVKESK. In DNA, the CDR3 is TGTGCCAGCAGCCAAGTCGAATCTGGAAACACCATATATTTT. It specifies CASSQVESGNTIYF.

This clonotype occurred many times. This chain connects TRBV3-1 to TRBJ1-4; D is ambiguous. Germline V gene lookup returns CDR1 LGHDT and CDR2 YNNKEL (reference sequence). Trimming left V 1 base short and J 4 bases short, with 7 bases between. CDR3 length equals 14 residues. The CDR3 nucleotides read TGTGCCAGCAGCCAAGTAATTGGTAATGAAAAACTGTTTTTT. This sequence encodes CASSQVIGNEKLFF.

The chain uses TRBV20-1 and TRBJ2-7, with 9 bases that match TRBD1. V lost 5 bases to trimming and J lost 5 bases; unmatched junction nucleotides: 7. The CDR3 has 13 amino acids. Per the germline V gene, CDR1 is DFQATT and CDR2 is SNEGSKA (reference sequence). CDR3 in amino acids: CSAQDRGFHEQYF. DNA of the CDR3: TGCAGTGCTCAGGACAGGGGTTTCCACGAGCAGTACTTC.

In DNA, the CDR3 is TGCGCCAGCAGCTTGGGGGGGGGCTATGGCTCTGGAAACACCATATATTTT. Amino acid sequence: CASSLGGGYGSGNTIYF. The chain has TRBV5-1 and TRBJ1-3; tentative D call: TRBD1 (6 bases). Between the trimmed V and J ends, which lost 0 bases and 0 bases, there was a span of 13 bases. This CDR3 is 17 amino acids long. From germline, CDR1 is SGHRS and CDR2 YFSETQ.

This clonotype was seen many times. The chain is built from TRBV4-2 and TRBJ2-5; maybe TRBD1 (5 bases). The CDR3 contains 14 residues. V was trimmed by 0 bases and J by 5 bases, leaving 10 bases between them. Germline loops: CDR1 LGHNA, CDR2 YNFKEQ. The CDR3, as DNA: TGTGCCAGCAGCCAAGATAGGGGCTTCGAGACCCAGTACTTC. Translated: CASSQDRGFETQYF.

There are many counts of this clonotype. The chain has TRBV5-5 and TRBJ1-1; D remains unclear. The V and J ends lost 2 bases and 0 bases respectively, with 11 bases between them. This CDR3 spans 15 amino acids. Germline assignment: CDR1 SGHKS and CDR2 YYEKEE (reference sequence). The CDR3 region is CASSFRTAMNTEAFF. CDR3 bases: TGTGCCAGCAGCTTCAGGACGGCCATGAACACTGAAGCTTTCTTT.

This clonotype was counted many times. The V gene is TRBV28, the J gene TRBJ1-2, with no clear D. Per germline, CDR1 MDHEN and CDR2 SYDVKM. V lost 2 bases to trimming and J lost 4 bases, with 11 bases between them. The CDR3 length is 14 residues. The CDR3 here is CASSLPYPVYGYTF. CDR3 bases: TGTGCCAGCAGTTTACCCTACCCCGTCTATGGCTACACCTTC.

This clonotype was seen repeatedly, ten times or more. V and J are TRBV20-1 and TRBJ2-7, with a possible D match to TRBD1 (5 bases). Germline values: CDR1 DFQATT, CDR2 SNEGSKA (reference sequence). The CDR3 extends over 14 amino acids. Between the trimmed V and J ends, which lost 3 bases and 4 bases, there was a span of 16 bases. The chain's CDR3 is CSARARGWDYEQYF. Here the CDR3 DNA reads TGCAGTGCTAGGGCAAGGGGTTGGGATTACGAGCAGTACTTC.

This rearrangement joins TRBV5-6 to TRBJ1-4, with D perhaps matching TRBD1 (6 bases). Germline CDR1 reads SGHDT; CDR2 reads YYEEEE. Trimming shortened V by 4 bases and J by 0 bases, and 13 bases separated the two germline ends. This CDR3 region has 16 residues. CDR3 residues: CASSQGMGATNEKLFF. The DNA of the CDR3 is TGTGCCAGCAGCCAGGGGATGGGGGCAACTAATGAAAAACTGTTTTTT.

Ten or more counts support this clonotype. The J gene is TRBJ2-1, the V gene TRBV20-1, with a weak D call TRBD2 (6 bases). Trimming cost V 2 bases and J 13 bases, with 21 bases left between them. This CDR3 spans 14 amino acids. Germline-derived CDR1 and CDR2 are DFQATT and SNEGSKA (reference sequence). The CDR3 sequence: CSARNFRDSSPQFF. DNA of the CDR3: TGCAGTGCTAGAAATTTCCGGGACTCTTCGCCCCAGTTCTTC.